This T cell receptor (beta chain) was documented in a study of cytomegalovirus exposure and HLA in healthy donors. The CDR3 sequence is 10 residues long. Germline CDR1 and CDR2: DFQATT and SNEGSKA (reference sequence). V was cut by 6 bases and J by 11 bases, with 11 bases left in between. There were likely unrecorded immune exposures, though donors were nominally healthy when sampled. Notes on the study in general: Altogether, 164 TCR beta chains were recorded as cytomegalovirus-associated. Sequencing depth across donors, presence/absence analyses assumed, was roughly uniform.

Comments on this clone: Its antigen is still unknown.

Amplification used 60 Vbeta primers and 13 Jbeta primers. Here immunoSEQ multiplex PCR was the method, and the copy in TCRdb shows in-frame clones only, minus some. The sample shows around 130,000 clones, about 85% of them seen only once. The sequenced material came from PBMCs. The rearrangement uses TRBV20-1 and TRBJ1-5; D is ambiguous. The clonotype originates from a boy aged 5-17 years in good health and CMV-seronegative. The CDR3 here is CSASGVTQHF. The CDR3 region has the DNA TGCAGTGCCTCTGGAGTGACCCAGCATTTT.